This TCR beta chain comes out of a study of blood T cell repertoires in COVID-19. Per the original methods: Reference gene primer amplification gave estimated nucleated cell counts. TCRdb's copy holds only in-frame clones and misses some; the assay was immunoSEQ multiplex PCR. The V and J calls and the clone size are those of that table, but D and trimming were determined from the DNA. This sample has about 130,000 clones; roughly 84% occur once, and the top ten carry about a sixth. Germline V gene sequence: CDR1 SGHRS, CDR2 YFSETQ. The CDR3 runs to 15 residues. Trimming at V came to 4 bases and at J to 6 bases, leaving 10 bases not matched to a gene.

The specimen was peripheral blood. The clonotype originates from a woman over 75 with acute or convalescent COVID-19. The rearrangement joins TRBV5-1 to TRBJ2-7; 10 nucleotides agree with TRBD2. The chain's CDR3 is CASSKESGGASEQYF. CDR3 sequence (DNA): TGCGCCAGCAGCAAGGAAAGCGGGGGGGCTTCCGAGCAGTACTTC.